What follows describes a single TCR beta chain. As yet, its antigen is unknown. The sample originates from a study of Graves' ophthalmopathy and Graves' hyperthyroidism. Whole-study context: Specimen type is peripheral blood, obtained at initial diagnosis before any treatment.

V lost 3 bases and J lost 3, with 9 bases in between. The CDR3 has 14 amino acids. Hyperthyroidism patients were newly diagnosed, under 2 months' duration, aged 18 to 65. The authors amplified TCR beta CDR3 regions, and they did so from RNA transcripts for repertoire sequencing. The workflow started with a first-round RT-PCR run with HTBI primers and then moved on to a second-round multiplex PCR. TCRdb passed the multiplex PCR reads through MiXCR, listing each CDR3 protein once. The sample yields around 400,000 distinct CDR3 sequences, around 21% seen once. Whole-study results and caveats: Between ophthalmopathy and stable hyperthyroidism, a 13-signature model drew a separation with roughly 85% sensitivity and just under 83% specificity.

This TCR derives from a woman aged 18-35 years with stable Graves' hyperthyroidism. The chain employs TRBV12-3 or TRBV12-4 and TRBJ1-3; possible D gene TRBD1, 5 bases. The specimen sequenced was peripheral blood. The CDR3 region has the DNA TGTGCCAGCAGTTTGGGGGGGGGTGGAAACACCATATATTTT. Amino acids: CASSLGGGGNTIYF.